A single sample is the source of the 5 T cell receptor beta chains below, sequenced in a study of shared clonotypes between healthy human individuals. The method was immunoSEQ multiplex PCR; TCRdb's version includes in-frame clones alone and lacks a portion of them. The profile shows around 2.5 million clones, approximately 93% of them singletons. The sequencing input was naive CD4+ T cells from PBMCs. The subset here: CD45RA+ positively selected. The source of these receptors is a man aged 18 to 30 in good health. Some clones in this sample may be carry-over from other donors' samples.

The V gene is TRBV19, the J gene TRBJ2-5, with D possibly TRBD2 on 6 matching bases. CDR3 size: 13 residues. V lost 11 bases to trimming and J lost 0 bases, with 13 bases between them. Germline V CDR1 and CDR2: LNHDA, SQIVND (reference sequence). The CDR3 sequence: CAVGRGNQETQYF. In DNA form, the CDR3 reads TGTGCCGTTGGTCGCGGGAACCAAGAGACCCAGTACTTC.

This chain uses TRBV25-1 with TRBJ2-7, with 11 bases identical to TRBD1. J lost 4 bases, V lost 3 bases, and 8 bases had no gene match. This CDR3 spans 16 amino acids. Germline CDR1 and CDR2: MGHDK and SYGVNS. Here the CDR3 DNA reads TGTGCCAGCAGTGAGGGCGGGACAGGGGGGGAATACGAGCAGTACTTC. This sequence encodes CASSEGGTGGEYEQYF.

J is TRBJ2-7 and V is TRBV5-1; D remains unclear. The CDR3 contains 13 residues. The V and J ends lost 1 base and 3 bases respectively, with 8 bases between them. The V gene's germline CDR1 is SGHRS and CDR2 YFSETQ. This chain's CDR3 is CASSLSANYEQYF. DNA for the CDR3: TGCGCCAGCAGCTTGTCAGCGAACTACGAGCAGTACTTC.

Points on this clone: The sample holds other DNA sequences that translate to the same CDR3. J is TRBJ2-7 and V is TRBV7-2; D unclear. Germline CDR1 and CDR2: SGHTA and FQGNSA. The germline V and J ends were trimmed by 6 bases and 0 bases, with 3 bases remaining between them. The CDR3 has 11 residues. Written as DNA, the CDR3 is TGTGCCAGCAGTACCTCCTACGAGCAGTACTTC. It codes for CASSTSYEQYF.

This chain uses TRBV2 with TRBJ2-3; perhaps TRBD2 as D (6 bases). There are 13 residues in the CDR3. The germline V and J ends were trimmed by 6 bases and 1 base, with 8 bases remaining between them. The V gene's germline CDR1 is SNHLY and CDR2 FYNNEI. The CDR3 coding sequence is TGTGCCAGCAGACCGGGAGGCACAGATACGCAGTATTTT. It yields the protein CASRPGGTDTQYF.